Below are 29 T cell receptor beta chains sequenced from a single sample in a study of metastatic and nonmetastatic thyroid tumors. Among the patients, none had received any treatment before thyroid surgery. TCRdb redid the clone calls on the PCR reads using MiXCR. The data show about 69,000 clones, approximately 14% seen once. Sequenced: blood. The receptors derive from a male donor with papillary thyroid cancer or a benign thyroid nodule (not recorded which). Some clones in this sample may be carry-over from other donors' samples.

This clone appeared a few times. Germline and junction disagree at one end, which may indicate a read error. The chain couples TRBV28 to TRBJ2-7; unclear D gene. CDR3 length equals 14 residues. Germline V gene lookup returns CDR1 MDHEN and CDR2 SYDVKM. In DNA, the CDR3 is TGTGCCAGAAGTTTAAAAACAGATAACTACGAGCAGTACTTC. The encoded protein is CARSLKTDNYEQYF.

The chain couples TRBV20-1 to TRBJ2-7; D ambiguous. Germline V gene data show CDR1 as DFQATT and CDR2 as SNEGSKA (reference sequence). CDR3 size: 14 residues. Between the trimmed V and J ends, which lost 0 bases and 5 bases, there was a span of 14 bases. The CDR3 region has the DNA TGCAGTGCTAGAGATTGTTTAGCCGGCGACGAGCAGTACTTC. Translating it yields CSARDCLAGDEQYF.

This clone was seen at least ten times. The DNA of the CDR3 is TGTGCCAGCAGCGTAGCGGAGAGCTCCTACAATGAGCAGTTCTTC. Encoded protein: CASSVAESSYNEQFF. The chain is built from TRBV9 and TRBJ2-1, with D uncertain. Per the germline V gene, CDR1 is SGDLS and CDR2 is YYNGEE. Between the trimmed V and J ends, which lost 0 bases and 0 bases, there was a span of 7 bases. This CDR3 region has 15 residues.

This clone was counted between two and nine times. The rearrangement joins TRBV6-2 or TRBV6-3 to TRBJ2-2; D call uncertain. CDR3 size: 13 residues. Trimming removed 7 bases at V and 1 base at J, with 7 bases between. Germline values: CDR1 MNHEY, CDR2 SVGEGT. The CDR3 here is CASTGRNTGELFF. The CDR3 bases are TGTGCCAGCACAGGAAGGAACACCGGGGAGCTGTTTTTT.

This clone was detected ten times or more. The chain employs TRBV6-5 and TRBJ1-1, with no clear D. V lost 0 bases and J 0 bases, leaving 8 bases between the germline ends. CDR1 and CDR2 (germline): MNHEY, SVGAGI. This CDR3 spans 15 amino acids. Written as DNA, the CDR3 is TGTGCCAGCAGTTACTCCTGGGTTATGAACACTGAAGCTTTCTTT. Translation: CASSYSWVMNTEAFF.

This clone has ten or more counts. The chain recombines TRBV7-3 with TRBJ1-2; D call uncertain. Germline V gene data show CDR1 as SGHTA and CDR2 as FQGTGA. The CDR3 loop spans 13 amino acids. V was cut by 5 bases and J by 1 base, with 8 bases left in between. This chain's CDR3 is CASSAPNNYGYTF. The CDR3 bases are TGTGCCAGCAGCGCACCCAATAACTATGGCTACACCTTC.

This clone has a handful of counts. CDR3 loop: CASGLGGVNYGYTF. CDR3 DNA: TGTGCCAGCGGGCTTGGTGGGGTTAACTATGGCTACACCTTC. The J gene is TRBJ1-2, the V gene TRBV12-3 or TRBV12-4; D not resolved. There are 14 residues in the CDR3. Trimming shortened V by 8 bases and J by 1 base, and 14 bases separated the two germline ends.

V is TRBV11-2 and J is TRBJ2-7, with 12 bases that match TRBD2. Germline lookup yields CDR1 SGHAT and CDR2 FQNNGV. The CDR3 extends over 15 amino acids. The V segment lost 5 bases and the J segment 2 bases; nucleotides outside the gene matches: 4. CDR3 nucleotides: TGTGCCAGCAGCCTGCTAGCGGGAGGGACCTACGAGCAGTACTTC. Translation: CASSLLAGGTYEQYF. The full variable domain, with the rest looked up from reference TRBV11-2 and TRBJ2-7, is EAGVAQSPRYKIIEKRQSVAFWCNPISGHATLYWYQQILGQGPKLLIQFQNNGVVDDSQLPKDRFSAERLKGVDSTLKIQPAKLEDSAVYLCASSLLAGGTYEQYFGPGTRLTVT.

Concerning this clone: A much larger clone sits a single nucleotide away, making a read error possible. Other DNA sequences in this sample translate to the same CDR3. The V gene is TRBV15, the J gene TRBJ1-2; unclear D gene. Per germline, CDR1 LNHNV and CDR2 YYDKDF (reference sequence). V was clipped by 5 bases and J by 5 bases, with 21 bases between them. There are 16 residues in the CDR3. The CDR3 sequence is CATSHASAGLGYGYTF. The CDR3 nucleotides read TGTGCCACCAGCCACGCCTCAGCTGGGCTGGGGTATGGCTACACCTTC.

With regard to this clone: This may arise from a read error, as a much more abundant clone is one base away. Distinct nucleotide sequences in the sample also encode this CDR3. The chain recombines TRBV12-3 or TRBV12-4 with TRBJ2-4; no definite D call. The CDR3 runs 15 residues. Trimming took 5 bases from V and 1 from J, leaving 12 bases between them. The CDR3 sequence: CASSPPMGAKNIQYF. CDR3 sequence (DNA): TGTGCCAGCAGTCCCCCTATGGGTGCCAAAAACATTCAGTACTTC.

This clone was found many times. The chain recombines TRBV27 with TRBJ1-1; D gene uncertain. V shed 5 bases and J shed 1 base, with 14 bases lying between them. There are 15 residues in the CDR3. The germline gives CDR1 MNHEY, CDR2 SMNVEV (reference sequence). CDR3 residues: CASSPGRVPNTEAFF. In DNA, the CDR3 is TGTGCCAGCAGTCCTGGCAGAGTACCGAACACTGAAGCTTTCTTT.

This clone was picked up many times. The chain is built from TRBV11-2 and TRBJ2-2; D might be TRBD2 (6 bases). V was cut by 1 base and J by 5 bases, with 11 bases left in between. This CDR3 comprises 15 residues. The germline CDR1 and CDR2 sequences are SGHAT and FQNNGV. The CDR3, as DNA: TGTGCCAGCAGCTTAGGGACGGGAGAAACCGGGGAGCTGTTTTTT. Its protein product is CASSLGTGETGELFF.

This clone was detected a few times. The gene calls are TRBV28 and TRBJ1-1, with a weak D call TRBD1 (6 bases). Germline V gene data show CDR1 as MDHEN and CDR2 as SYDVKM. The CDR3 length is 12 residues. Trimming pared 11 bases from V and 4 bases from J, leaving 14 bases between. CDR3 loop: CALQGLSTEAFF. The CDR3 DNA sequence: TGTGCCCTACAGGGTTTAAGCACTGAAGCTTTCTTT.

This clone was seen repeatedly, ten times or more. V gene TRBV10-1 combines with J gene TRBJ1-1; D is perhaps TRBD1 (6 bases). The germline V and J ends were trimmed by 3 bases and 10 bases, with 15 bases remaining between them. Germline CDR1 is WNHNN and CDR2 is SYGVQD (reference sequence). The CDR3 runs 13 residues. This CDR3 reads CASSEAGGLGAFF. CDR3 bases: TGCGCCAGCAGTGAAGCCGGGGGCCTTGGAGCTTTCTTT.

In this sample, this clone turned up many times. V gene TRBV11-2 combines with J gene TRBJ2-7; 9 nucleotides align to TRBD1. Germline CDR1 and CDR2: SGHAT and FQNNGV. Trimming at V came to 5 bases and at J to 0 bases, leaving 5 bases not matched to a gene. The CDR3 has 15 residues. CDR3 DNA: TGTGCCAGCAGCGGGGACAGGGCCTCCTCCTACGAGCAGTACTTC. It translates to CASSGDRASSYEQYF.

This clone was picked up many times. V usage is TRBV6-5 and J usage is TRBJ1-1; no firm D call. The germline V and J ends were trimmed by 2 bases and 5 bases, with 12 bases remaining between them. The germline CDR1 and CDR2 sequences are MNHEY and SVGAGI. The CDR3 runs to 14 residues. The CDR3 DNA is TGTGCCAGCAGTTACAAGGGAAGGGTAACTGAAGCTTTCTTT. It encodes CASSYKGRVTEAFF.

This clone was observed at least ten times. This specimen includes other DNA sequences encoding the same CDR3. The chain carries TRBV3-1 and TRBJ2-1; no reliable D call. Germline V gene lookup returns CDR1 LGHDT and CDR2 YNNKEL (reference sequence). The CDR3 length is 17 residues. Trimming shortened V by 1 base and J by 2 bases, and 15 bases separated the two germline ends. CDR3 loop: CASSQGFRSATYNEQFF. CDR3 bases: TGTGCCAGCAGCCAAGGGTTCAGGAGCGCAACCTACAATGAGCAGTTCTTC.

On this clone itself: This may come from a read error, since a much larger clone is one base off. In the same sample, other DNA sequences code for this CDR3. The chain is built from TRBV4-2 and TRBJ2-5, with D possibly TRBD2 on 6 matching bases. The V end was cut by 6 bases, the J end by 2 bases, with 10 bases between. CDR1 and CDR2 from the germline V gene are LGHNA and YNFKEQ. There are 13 residues in the CDR3. CDR3 nucleotides: TGTGCCAGCAGAGGTGGACTACAAGAGACCCAGTACTTC. It translates to CASRGGLQETQYF.

The table lists this clone with many counts. CDR3 residues: CASSEEGLIPSSYGYTF. As DNA, the CDR3 is TGTGCCAGCAGTGAGGAGGGACTCATCCCCTCAAGCTATGGCTACACCTTC. The V gene is TRBV6-1, the J gene TRBJ1-2; a weak D match, TRBD1 (5 bases). The V and J ends lost 3 bases and 4 bases respectively, with 21 bases between them. CDR3 size: 17 residues. CDR1 and CDR2 (germline): MNHNS, SASEGT.

This chain links TRBV28 with TRBJ1-2; D not certain. Germline V gene sequence: CDR1 MDHEN, CDR2 SYDVKM. With 10 bases removed from V and 0 bases from J, the gap between germline ends came to 9 bases. This CDR3 has 12 residues. The CDR3 region is CAITDTNYGYTF. DNA of the CDR3: TGTGCCATCACCGATACTAACTATGGCTACACCTTC.

This clone was recorded at least ten times. This sequence joins TRBV20-1 and TRBJ2-1, with 9 bases lining up with TRBD2. This CDR3 has 15 amino acids. V shed 6 bases, J shed 6 bases, and the junction held 12 bases outside the gene matches. From germline, CDR1 is DFQATT and CDR2 SNEGSKA (reference sequence). The CDR3 protein is CSALGAGGPGNEQFF. CDR3 sequence (DNA): TGCAGTGCCCTCGGGGCGGGAGGGCCGGGCAATGAGCAGTTCTTC.

This clone was recorded at least ten times. For the CDR3, the DNA is TGTGCCAGCAGCTTGCTCAGGGGATACGAGCAGTACGTC. Protein product: CASSLLRGYEQYV. The chain recombines TRBV5-5 with TRBJ2-7; D is perhaps TRBD1 (6 bases). Germline V gene lookup returns CDR1 SGHKS and CDR2 YYEKEE (reference sequence). This CDR3 region has 13 residues. Trimming left V 1 base short and J 4 bases short, with 9 bases between.

At least ten counts were recorded for this clone. This sequence joins TRBV19 and TRBJ1-2, with a weak D call TRBD1 (6 bases). Between the trimmed V and J ends, which lost 3 bases and 3 bases, there was a span of 17 bases. The CDR3 spans 16 residues. Germline V gene data show CDR1 as LNHDA and CDR2 as SQIVND (reference sequence). CDR3 nucleotides: TGTGCCAGTAGTATCCCAGGCGACAGGTCCCACTATGGCTACACCTTC. This encodes CASSIPGDRSHYGYTF.

This chain links TRBV30 with TRBJ1-1, with TRBD1 as a possible D gene (5 bases). The CDR3 loop spans 13 amino acids. CDR1 is GTSNPN, CDR2 SVGIG, per germline (reference sequence). Trimming stripped 0 bases from V and 10 bases from J, with 15 bases between. The DNA for the CDR3 is TGTGCCTGGAGTGTAAATTTCCAGGGAATAGCTTTCTTT. Its protein is CAWSVNFQGIAFF.

At least ten counts were recorded for this clone. This chain joins TRBV15 and TRBJ1-2, with TRBD1 matching 9 bases. CDR3 length equals 15 residues. The V segment lost 4 bases and the J segment 3 bases; nucleotides outside the gene matches: 6. CDR1 and CDR2 (germline): LNHNV, YYDKDF (reference sequence). The CDR3 DNA is TGTGCCACCAGCACAACAGGGGGCGCACACTATGGCTACACCTTC. Protein: CATSTTGGAHYGYTF.

This clone was seen many times. The chain uses TRBV4-3 and TRBJ2-1; the match to TRBD2 covers 9 bases. The CDR3 loop spans 15 amino acids. Germline values: CDR1 LGHNA, CDR2 YSLEER. Trimming took 6 bases from V and 1 from J; bases not matched to a gene: 4. CDR3 amino acids: CASSPTSGSYNEQFF. Here the CDR3 DNA reads TGCGCCAGCAGTCCGACTAGCGGTTCCTACAATGAGCAGTTCTTC.

CDR3 in DNA: TGTGCCAGCTCACCACAAGGGAACACTGAAGCTTTCTTT. Its protein is CASSPQGNTEAFF. The chain joins TRBV18 to TRBJ1-1; the D is unclear. Trimming stripped 1 base from V and 1 base from J, with 4 bases between. The CDR3 loop spans 13 amino acids. Looked up from germline, CDR1 is KGHSH and CDR2 is LQKENI.

This clone was recorded many times. The V gene is TRBV20-1, the J gene TRBJ1-5, with 7 bases matching TRBD1. This CDR3 has 14 residues. With V trimmed by 1 base and J by 4 bases, 4 bases remained unmatched. Germline V gives CDR1 DFQATT, CDR2 SNEGSKA (reference sequence). The CDR3 is CSARGGTANQPQHF. The CDR3 coding sequence is TGCAGTGCTAGAGGCGGGACAGCGAATCAGCCCCAGCATTTT.

This clone was seen more than once but under ten times. The chain links TRBV27 to TRBJ2-7; D is unclear. The germline CDR1 and CDR2 sequences are MNHEY and SMNVEV (reference sequence). This CDR3 contains 14 residues. V was shortened by 6 bases and J by 6 bases, with 18 bases between the two germline ends. This chain's CDR3 is CASSPYSWVCEQYV. The CDR3 DNA follows: TGTGCCAGCAGCCCATATTCATGGGTTTGCGAGCAGTACGTC.